This TCR beta chain derives from a study of blood T cell repertoires in COVID-19 (dated by TCRdb to 2018 to 2021). At the level of the whole study: Samples from collaborators originated in the United States, Italy and Spain and spanned both the acute and convalescent phases of COVID-19. The prospective study material was composed of cDNA or gDNA derived from T cells, B-cell-depleted T cells, or PBMCs. Samples were obtained from the ongoing ImmuneRACE study (first 160 participants) and from over a thousand subjects provided by 6 global collaborators. Where HLA class I and class II types were available, the types were taken from metadata supplied by the sample provider, not from assay-based typing. Nearly every sample came with metadata listing a de-identified subject ID, COVID-19 status, age in years and sex. The repertoires were released in a freely available public database meant as a resource for research on the immune response to SARS-CoV-2. Subjects who had been exposed to COVID-19, were actively infected with it, or had recovered from it provided the deeply sampled blood TCRbeta repertoires that made up the dataset.

Participants in the prospective study were enrolled through a virtual design, were aged about 18 to 90 years, and lived in roughly 25 United States geographic areas. In the prospective study, cohorts were assigned on the basis of participant-reported clinical history obtained from a screening survey and a study questionnaire. ImmuneRACE Cohort 3 recovered participants were defined by two consecutive negative NP/OP PCR tests, healthcare professional clearance, or symptom resolution. Mobile phlebotomists in the prospective study collected whole blood, serum and a nasopharyngeal or oropharyngeal swab from every participant. Additional blood draws and questionnaires over an approximately 2-month period could optionally be provided by prospective study participants. Before DNA extraction, blood samples from the prospective study were shipped at room temperature or frozen. TCRbeta CDR3 regions were amplified from genomic DNA using the immunoSEQ Assay, a bias-controlled multiplex PCR. In the original analysis: The number of nucleated cells in each sample was estimated by amplification of reference gene primers within the assay. To quantify the absolute abundance of each unique TCRbeta CDR3 rearrangement, sequence reads were collapsed and filtered. For each sample, productive Simpson clonality was calculated as the square root of Simpson's diversity index over productive rearrangements. Sourced from immuneACCESS, this table was stored by TCRdb with only in-frame sequences that have V and J called. A share of the clones is absent; for the studies checked, an unresolved V gene accounts for under half, and the remainder has no known explanation. V, J and clone size are those of that table, while D and trimming were read from the DNA. The sample profile shows about 330,000 clones; approximately 90% of them were found once. The ten largest clones represent roughly a tenth of the sample.

The paper's findings and limits, for the study overall: The quantity of clinical and demographic metadata differed by source and by participant and was supplied without curation.

From V the trimming removes 4 bases and from J it removes 6 bases, while the gene matches leave 13 bases of the junction unaccounted for. The CDR3 holds 17 amino acids from the cysteine to the phenylalanine. Left in the record is the CDR3 DNA by itself, 51 bases read in frame from the first base. This clone was picked up a small number of times. The antigen it binds to is not known. The input lacks base qualities; no much larger clone sits a single base away. Sample: PBMCs or T cells enriched from blood (not recorded which). The sequence was collected from a woman aged 18-30 years who had recovered from COVID-19. This chain is built from TRBV5-3 and TRBJ1-5; a stretch of 10 junction bases matches TRBD1. TRBV5-3 is an ORF for which the function is uncertain. The DNA sequence reads TGTGCCAGAAGCCCCGGATACCGGGACAGGGGCGTTCAGCCCCAGCATTTT. This gives the protein CARSPGYRDRGVQPQHF.